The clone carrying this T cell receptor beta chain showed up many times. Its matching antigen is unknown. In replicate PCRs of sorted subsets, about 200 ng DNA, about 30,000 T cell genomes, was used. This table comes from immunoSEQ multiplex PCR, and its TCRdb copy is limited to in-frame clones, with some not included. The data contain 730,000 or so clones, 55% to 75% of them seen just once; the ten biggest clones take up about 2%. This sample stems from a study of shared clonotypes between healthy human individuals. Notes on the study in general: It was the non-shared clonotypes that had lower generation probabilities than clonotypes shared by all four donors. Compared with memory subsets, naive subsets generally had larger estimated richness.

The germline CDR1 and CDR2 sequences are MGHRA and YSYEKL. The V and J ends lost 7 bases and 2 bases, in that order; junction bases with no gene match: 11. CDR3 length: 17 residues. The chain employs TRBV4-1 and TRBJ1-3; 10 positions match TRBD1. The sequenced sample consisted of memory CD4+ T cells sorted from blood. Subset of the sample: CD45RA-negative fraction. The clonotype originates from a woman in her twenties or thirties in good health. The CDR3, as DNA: TGCGCCAGCACAGTGGACAGGGGGAGAAGCACTGGAAACACCATATATTTT. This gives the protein CASTVDRGRSTGNTIYF.